Described below is a single T cell receptor (beta chain) sequence and its context. The sample comes from a study of T cell changes during pregnancy in multiple sclerosis. From germline, CDR1 is PRHDT and CDR2 FYEKMQ (reference sequence). The CDR3 runs to 21 residues. The V gene lost 4 bases and the J gene lost 0 bases, with 28 bases spanning the gap. Only in-frame clones appear in the TCRdb table, and some are missing; sequencing was by immunoSEQ multiplex PCR. The sample records under 85,000 clones, around nine tenths being singletons. The J gene is TRBJ2-4, the V gene TRBV13; maybe TRBD1 (6 bases). Sequenced material: CD4+ T cells from peripheral blood mononuclear cells, taken in the second trimester of pregnancy. The sequence derives from a female donor with multiple sclerosis, enrolled in a pregnancy study. The CDR3 DNA reads as TGTGCCAGCAGCTCCTTCGGTATTCGAGGGGGTATCGAACTAGCCAAAAACATTCAGTACTTC. This translates into CASSSFGIRGGIELAKNIQYF.